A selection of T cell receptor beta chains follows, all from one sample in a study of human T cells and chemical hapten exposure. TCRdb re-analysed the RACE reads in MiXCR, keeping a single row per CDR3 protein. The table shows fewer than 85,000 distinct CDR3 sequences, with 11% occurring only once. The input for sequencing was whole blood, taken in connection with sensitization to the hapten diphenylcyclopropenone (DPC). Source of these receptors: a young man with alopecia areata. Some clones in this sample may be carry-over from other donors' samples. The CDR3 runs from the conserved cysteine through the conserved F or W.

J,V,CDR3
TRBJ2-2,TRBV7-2,CASSSTGPNTGELFF
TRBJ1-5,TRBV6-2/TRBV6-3,CASSYAYTGFGNQPQHF
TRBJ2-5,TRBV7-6,CASSPPVRGSGETQYF
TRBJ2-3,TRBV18,CASSPEELAGSTDTQYF
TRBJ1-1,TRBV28,CASREGPGMDIEAFF
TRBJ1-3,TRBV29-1,CSVRGLSSGNTIYF
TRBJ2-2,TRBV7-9,CASSFSGLAVAGELFF
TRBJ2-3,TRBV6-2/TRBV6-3,CAAAPSGGTDTQYF
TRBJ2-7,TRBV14,CASSRRDRGTYEQYF
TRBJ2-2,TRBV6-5,CASSYSAGNTGELFF
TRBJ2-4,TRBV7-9,CASSLGTVAKNIQYF
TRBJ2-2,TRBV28,CASSLIGELFF
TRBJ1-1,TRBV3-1,CASSQGYVNTEAFF
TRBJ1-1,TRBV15,CATSRRAIWDTEAFF
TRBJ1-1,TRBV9,CASSVVPLRDGGRAFF
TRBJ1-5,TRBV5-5,CASSPGDNQPQHF
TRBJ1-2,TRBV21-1,CASSFRNWTGGGYTF
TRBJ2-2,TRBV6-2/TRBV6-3,CASSGLANTGELFF
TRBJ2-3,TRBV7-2,CASSPAQRGGGTDTQYF
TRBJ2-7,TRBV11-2,CASSLDFGRYEQYF